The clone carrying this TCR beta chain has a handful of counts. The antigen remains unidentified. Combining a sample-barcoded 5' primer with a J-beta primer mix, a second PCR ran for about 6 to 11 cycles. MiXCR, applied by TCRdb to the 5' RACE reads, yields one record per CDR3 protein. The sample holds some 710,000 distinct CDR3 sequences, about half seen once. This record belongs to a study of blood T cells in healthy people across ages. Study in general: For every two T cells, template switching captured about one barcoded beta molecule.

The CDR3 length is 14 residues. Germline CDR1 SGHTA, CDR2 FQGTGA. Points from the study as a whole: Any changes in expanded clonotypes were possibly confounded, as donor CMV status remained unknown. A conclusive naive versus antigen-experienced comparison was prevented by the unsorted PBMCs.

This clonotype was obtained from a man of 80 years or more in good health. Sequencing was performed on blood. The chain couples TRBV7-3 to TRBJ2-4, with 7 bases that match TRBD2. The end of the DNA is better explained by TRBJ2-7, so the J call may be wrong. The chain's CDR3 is CASSPVGGSFEQYF. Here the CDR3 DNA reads TGTGCCAGCAGCCCCGTGGGGGGGTCGTTCGAGCAGTACTTC.